This T cell receptor beta chain was identified in a study of blood T cell repertoires in COVID-19 (dated by TCRdb to about 2020). With regard to the full study: Samples from collaborators originated in the United States, Italy and Spain and spanned both the acute and convalescent phases of COVID-19. Where available, HLA class I and class II types were taken from metadata supplied by the sample provider and were not determined by assay-based typing. The samples were drawn from two sources: the first 160 participants of the ongoing ImmuneRACE study, and 1,200 or so subjects contributed by 6 global collaborators. Sample metadata almost always included a de-identified subject ID, COVID-19 status, age in years and sex. The material from the prospective study consisted of cDNA or gDNA derived from T cells, B-cell-depleted T cells, or PBMCs. The repertoires were made available in a free public database intended to serve as a resource for research on the immune response to SARS-CoV-2. Deeply sampled blood TCRbeta repertoires from subjects exposed to, actively infected with, or recovered from COVID-19 were included in the dataset.

Each collaborating institution followed its own protocols to collect whole blood in K2EDTA tubes. For TCRbeta analysis, collaborator samples were shipped as frozen whole blood, as isolated PBMCs, or as DNA extracted from either sample type. As to this clone: Its cognate antigen has yet to be identified. The input lacks base qualities; no much larger clone sits a single base away.

The paper as a whole reports these results and caveats: How much clinical and demographic metadata was included differed by source and by participant, and the metadata was provided uncurated.

Relative to germline, V is 2 bases shorter and J is 8 bases shorter, with 11 bases between their ends. From its cysteine to its phenylalanine, the CDR3 spans 13 amino acids. Only the CDR3 DNA stays, 39 bases, in frame from base 1. From the germline V gene (reference sequence), CDR1 is SEHNR and CDR2 is FQNEAQ. The immunoSEQ Assay, a bias-controlled multiplex PCR, was used to amplify TCRbeta CDR3 regions from genomic DNA. In the authors' own workflow: Nucleated cell counts per sample were estimated from amplification of reference gene primers within the assay. To quantify the absolute abundance of each unique TCRbeta CDR3 rearrangement, sequence reads were collapsed and filtered. For each sample, productive Simpson clonality was calculated as the square root of Simpson's diversity index over productive rearrangements. TCRdb provides this immuneACCESS table in a form limited to in-frame rearrangements. Some clones are lacking; in checked studies, under half of them reflect an unresolved V gene, and why the rest are absent is not known. That table furnishes V, J and clone size, whereas the DNA furnished D and trimming. This sample lists under 150,000 clones; less than 85% were detected once. Roughly 8.6% of the sample rests with the top ten.

The chain joins TRBV7-9 to TRBJ2-3; there is no confident call for the D gene. The sequenced sample was peripheral blood. This receptor was obtained from a woman older than 75 in a cohort sampled during active or convalescent COVID-19. Here the CDR3 is given as CASSLLYSGTQYF. The DNA sequence reads TGTGCCAGCAGCTTACTATATTCGGGTACGCAGTATTTT.